This T cell receptor beta chain is drawn from a study of follicular helper T cells after annual influenza vaccination. General study findings and limits: ICOS-CD38- cTfh most often held earlier Day 7 ICOS+CD38+ clones. Each annual vaccination recalled recurring oligoclonal ICOS+CD38+ cTfh clonotypes.

As concerns this clone: Antigen: not known.

Germline assignment: CDR1 LNHDA and CDR2 SQIVND (reference sequence). Trimming cost V 7 bases and J 14 bases, with 26 bases left between them. The CDR3 covers 15 residues. Time point specified: 2015-2016 season, pre-vaccination. Subjects lived in the community and lacked influenza vaccine within the prior 6 months. Sequencing was performed with immunoSEQ multiplex PCR; in TCRdb, only in-frame clones are kept and a portion is missing. The table has approximately 10,000 clones, over 70% seen once. Material: CXCR5+ CD38- circulating T follicular helper cells from blood, obtained on the day of influenza vaccination. The subset is: circulating Tfh, non-naive CD4+CXCR5+PD-1+ (ICOS+CD38+ or ICOS-CD38-). The receptor was isolated from an adult who received the influenza vaccine. The J gene is TRBJ1-4, the V gene TRBV19; a weak D match, TRBD1 (5 bases). The CDR3 region has the DNA TGTGCCAGTACCCCAGGTACCGGGACCGCGGATGAGCTGTTTTTT. This encodes CASTPGTGTADELFF.